One sample yielded the 19 T cell receptor beta chains listed below, sequenced in a study of radiotherapy plus CTLA-4 blockade in lung cancer. The data were produced by immunoSEQ multiplex PCR, yet TCRdb's version contains in-frame clones alone and is incomplete. The sample holds 47,000 or so clones; approximately 84% are singletons and the top ten take around 30%. The sample in question was peripheral blood, obtained from a patient treated with radiotherapy plus ipilimumab. Source of these receptors: a human donor with non-small cell lung cancer whose response to radiotherapy plus ipilimumab could not be evaluated.

This clone was detected a few times. The chain carries TRBV5-1 and TRBJ2-3; D is uncertain. Trimming removed 4 bases from V and 0 bases from J, with 9 bases in between. This CDR3 is 14 amino acids long. Germline CDR1 SGHRS, CDR2 YFSETQ. CDR3 region: CASSISTSTDTQYF. In nucleotides, the CDR3 is TGCGCCAGCAGCATTTCCACTAGCACAGATACGCAGTATTTT.

The table lists this clone with a count of one. The junction departs from germline at one end; a sequencing error may be responsible. The chain recombines TRBV7-3 with TRBJ2-1, with TRBD2 matching 7 bases. The CDR3 loop spans 15 amino acids. Germline V lookup: CDR1 SGHTA, CDR2 FQGTGA. The CDR3 is CASSLTGLVVSEQFF. The CDR3 coding sequence is TGTGCCAGCAGCCTAACTGGACTAGTAGTAAGTGAGCAGTTCTTC. The full variable domain, its missing parts supplied by reference TRBV7-3 and TRBJ2-1, is GAGVSQTPSNKVTEKGKYVELRCDPISGHTALYWYRQSLGQGPEFLIYFQGTGAADDSGLPNDRFFAVRPEGSVSTLKIQRTERGDSAVYLCASSLTGLVVSEQFFGPGTRLTVL.

The V call is TRBV4-2, the J call TRBJ1-4, with 7 bases identical to TRBD1. V was pared by 0 bases and J by 7 bases, with 11 bases of the junction left unmatched. CDR1 and CDR2 (germline): LGHNA, YNFKEQ. This CDR3 is 17 amino acids long. The CDR3 reads CASSQDLTGRRGEKLFF. The CDR3 bases are TGTGCCAGCAGCCAAGATTTGACAGGGAGAAGGGGTGAAAAACTGTTTTTT.

The chain joins TRBV11-2 to TRBJ2-1; D is perhaps TRBD2 (6 bases). V lost 3 bases and J lost 5, with 14 bases in between. This CDR3 region has 15 residues. Germline V gene sequence: CDR1 SGHAT, CDR2 FQNNGV. CDR3 in DNA: TGTGCCAGCAGCTTTAGCCGGGGGATCGACAATGAGCAGTTCTTC. This gives the protein CASSFSRGIDNEQFF.

The rearrangement joins TRBV7-2 to TRBJ2-7, with TRBD2 matching over 7 bases. Unmatched junction bases numbered 3, after V lost 3 bases and J lost 4 bases. Looked up from germline, CDR1 is SGHTA and CDR2 is FQGNSA. This CDR3 contains 13 residues. The CDR3 spells CASSFGGEYEQYF. DNA of the CDR3: TGTGCCAGCAGCTTTGGGGGGGAGTACGAGCAGTACTTC.

The genes are TRBV4-3 and TRBJ1-1; D perhaps matches TRBD1 (5 bases). The CDR3 extends over 16 amino acids. The V end lost 0 bases, the J end lost 1 base, and 12 bases lay between the germline ends. Germline V gives CDR1 LGHNA, CDR2 YSLEER. CDR3 sequence: CASSQDSYRRNTEAFF. The DNA for the CDR3 is TGCGCCAGCAGCCAAGATAGCTACAGGCGGAACACTGAAGCTTTCTTT.

The rearrangement joins TRBV18 to TRBJ1-1; no firm D call. The CDR3 consists of 14 residues. V gave up 6 bases and J gave up 1 base, with 12 bases separating them. Germline V gene sequence: CDR1 KGHSH, CDR2 LQKENI. CDR3 bases: TGTGCCAGCTCCGGGGATCAGTCGAACACTGAAGCTTTCTTT. It codes for CASSGDQSNTEAFF. Full variable domain (missing parts from reference TRBV18 and TRBJ1-1): NAGVMQNPRHLVRRRGQEARLRCSPMKGHSHVYWYRQLPEEGLKFMVYLQKENIIDESGMPKERFSAEFPKEGPSILRIQQVVRGDSAAYFCASSGDQSNTEAFFGQGTRLTVV.

J is TRBJ1-1 and V is TRBV4-3; no clear D gene. Trimming removed 0 bases from V and 1 base from J, with 9 bases in between. The CDR3 sequence is 15 residues long. Germline V gene lookup returns CDR1 LGHNA and CDR2 YSLEER. The CDR3 sequence: CASSQDGRGNTEAFF. The CDR3 region has the DNA TGCGCCAGCAGCCAAGATGGACGGGGGAACACTGAAGCTTTCTTT.

The chain combines TRBV7-8 with TRBJ1-5, with TRBD1 identical over 8 bases. The CDR3 sequence is 17 residues long. Trimming cost V 0 bases and J 13 bases; bases outside gene matches: 17. Per germline, CDR1 SGHVS and CDR2 FQNEAQ. Here the CDR3 reads CASSLASRFGQGALQHF. Here the CDR3 DNA reads TGTGCCAGCAGCTTAGCTTCGAGGTTCGGGCAGGGGGCCTTACAGCATTTT.

The chain is built from TRBV7-2 and TRBJ2-7; D might be TRBD2 (5 bases). The CDR3 runs 14 residues. Looked up from germline, CDR1 is SGHTA and CDR2 is FQGNSA. V was clipped by 1 base and J by 6 bases, with 13 bases between them. CDR3 sequence reads: CASSLGHLASEQYF. CDR3 nucleotides: TGTGCCAGCAGCTTAGGACATCTAGCTTCCGAGCAGTACTTC.

The chain carries TRBV28 and TRBJ1-1, with D perhaps TRBD1 (6 bases). V lost 8 bases to trimming and J lost 1 base, with 11 bases between them. Germline CDR1 MDHEN, CDR2 SYDVKM. The CDR3 has 13 residues. The CDR3 loop is CASHRDKNTEAFF. The CDR3 bases are TGTGCCAGCCATCGGGACAAGAACACTGAAGCTTTCTTT.

The chain combines TRBV6-6 with TRBJ1-1; 7 nucleotides agree with TRBD1. The CDR3 runs 15 residues. Germline V lookup: CDR1 MNHNY, CDR2 SVGAGI (reference sequence). The V segment lost 7 bases and the J segment 6 bases; nucleotides outside the gene matches: 14. The CDR3 is CASISTQGRLAEAFF. As DNA, the CDR3 is TGTGCCAGCATATCAACACAGGGGAGGCTGGCTGAAGCTTTCTTT.

The genes are TRBV7-2 and TRBJ2-5; no clear D gene. CDR1 is SGHTA, CDR2 FQGNSA, per germline. The CDR3 contains 12 residues. Trimming removed 2 bases at V and 4 bases at J, with 5 bases between. CDR3 sequence (DNA): TGTGCCAGCAGCTTATCCAGAGAGACCCAGTACTTC. This sequence encodes CASSLSRETQYF.

This clone was counted once. This chain links TRBV18 with TRBJ2-1; 9 nucleotides agree with TRBD1. Looked up from germline, CDR1 is KGHSH and CDR2 is LQKENI. The V gene end was trimmed by 2 bases and the J gene end by 6 bases; junction bases not matched to a gene: 8. The CDR3 is 16 residues long. The CDR3 coding sequence is TGTGCCAGCTCACCATTACGGGACAGGGATGGCAATGAGCAGTTCTTC. Amino acids: CASSPLRDRDGNEQFF.

The chain carries TRBV11-1 and TRBJ2-3, with 10 nucleotides matching TRBD2. The V segment lost 7 bases and the J segment 5 bases; nucleotides outside the gene matches: 6. Germline CDR1 SGHAT, CDR2 FQDESV (reference sequence). This CDR3 is 14 amino acids long. The CDR3 spells CASTLAGVGDTQYF. CDR3 bases: TGTGCCAGCACGCTAGCGGGAGTGGGAGATACGCAGTATTTT.

V is TRBV30 and J is TRBJ2-4; possibly TRBD1 for D (6 bases). V lost 0 bases, J lost 7 bases, and 13 bases lay in between. CDR1 is GTSNPN, CDR2 SVGIG, per germline (reference sequence). The CDR3 consists of 14 residues. The DNA for the CDR3 is TGTGCCTGGAGTGTACAGGGTGGATGGAACATTCAGTACTTC. Translating gives CAWSVQGGWNIQYF. Full variable domain (remainder filled in from reference TRBV30 and TRBJ2-4): SQTIHQWPATLVQPVGSPLSLECTVEGTSNPNLYWYRQAAGRGLQLLFYSVGIGQISSEVPQNLSASRPQDRQFILSSKKLLLSDSGFYLCAWSVQGGWNIQYFGAGTRLSVL.

This chain uses TRBV7-6 with TRBJ2-7, with D uncertain. The CDR3 totals 13 residues. From germline, CDR1 is SGHVS and CDR2 FNYEAQ. With 1 base removed from V and 5 bases from J, the gap between germline ends came to 9 bases. The CDR3 region is CASSLGGINEQYF. The CDR3 nucleotides are TGTGCCAGCAGCTTAGGAGGTATCAACGAGCAGTACTTC. Filled out from reference TRBV7-6 and TRBJ2-7, the complete variable domain reads GAGVSQSPRYKVTKRGQDVALRCDPISGHVSLYWYRQALGQGPEFLTYFNYEAQQDKSGLPNDRFSAERPEGSISTLTIQRTEQRDSAMYRCASSLGGINEQYFGPGTRLTVT.

This clone has just one count. The chain recombines TRBV4-1 with TRBJ2-1; a possible D gene is TRBD2 (6 bases). Trimming took off 1 base at V and 9 bases at J, with 13 bases between the two ends. The CDR3 is 14 residues long. Germline V lookup: CDR1 MGHRA, CDR2 YSYEKL. In DNA form, the CDR3 reads TGCGCCAGCAGCCAAGTCTTTAGGACTATTGAGCAGTTCTTC. Protein: CASSQVFRTIEQFF.

A few counts support this clone. This chain connects TRBV5-4 to TRBJ2-3, with 14 nucleotides matching TRBD2. V shed 3 bases, J shed 4 bases, and the junction held 4 bases outside the gene matches. The CDR3 contains 16 residues. The germline CDR1 and CDR2 sequences are SGHNT and YYREEE (reference sequence). The CDR3 region is CASSSQTSGRADTQYF. The CDR3 coding sequence is TGTGCCAGCAGCTCTCAGACTAGCGGGAGGGCAGATACGCAGTATTTT.